Each of the 8 T cell receptor beta chains below was sequenced from the same sample in a study of blood T cells in healthy people across ages. A sample-barcoded 5' primer and a J-beta primer mix were used in a second PCR of about 6 to 11 cycles. TCRdb re-analysed the 5' RACE reads in MiXCR, keeping a single row per CDR3 protein. The sample shows 1.5 million to 2 million distinct CDR3 sequences, over 25% of them seen only once. Material for sequencing was blood. All receptors come from a woman aged 25 to 45 in good health.

This clonotype was observed a handful of times. The chain employs TRBV6-5 and TRBJ2-5; tentative D call: TRBD2 (7 bases). Per the germline V gene, CDR1 is MNHEY and CDR2 is SVGAGI. This CDR3 has 13 residues. Trimming took 7 bases from V and 7 from J, leaving 16 bases between them. The DNA of the CDR3 is TGTGCCAGCACGAGGGGGGGCTTTGGGACCCAGTACTTC. Its protein product is CASTRGGFGTQYF.

This sequence joins TRBV3-1 and TRBJ2-7; no clear D gene. V was trimmed by 7 bases and J by 2 bases, leaving 15 bases between them. The germline CDR1 and CDR2 sequences are LGHDT and YNNKEL (reference sequence). This CDR3 has 14 amino acids. The CDR3 sequence: CASKYAPPPYEQYF. The CDR3 DNA sequence: TGTGCCAGCAAATATGCCCCCCCGCCCTACGAGCAGTACTTC.

This clonotype has at least ten counts. This sequence joins TRBV4-1 and TRBJ2-1, with unresolved D. The CDR3 contains 15 residues. CDR1 is MGHRA, CDR2 YSYEKL, per germline. V gave up 1 base and J gave up 4 bases, with 11 bases separating them. The CDR3 DNA follows: TGCGCCAGCAGCCAAGGGTTTTTAGGGTACAATGAGCAGTTCTTC. This codes for CASSQGFLGYNEQFF.

V usage is TRBV19 and J usage is TRBJ2-6; 7 bases are a match to TRBD1. The CDR3 length is 16 residues. V shed 9 bases, J shed 1 base, and the junction held 9 bases outside the gene matches. Looked up from germline, CDR1 is LNHDA and CDR2 is SQIVND (reference sequence). The CDR3 DNA is TGTGCCAGCAGAGTGGGACAGCTTTCTGGGGCCAACGTCCTGACTTTC. Its protein product is CASRVGQLSGANVLTF.

As for this clonotype: A much larger clone differs from this one at a single base, so this may be a read error. The chain links TRBV6-6 to TRBJ1-5; D gene unclear. The J call may be faulty, since TRBJ2-3 better matches the DNA end. CDR1 and CDR2 (germline): MNHNY, SVGAGI (reference sequence). CDR3 length equals 12 residues. The CDR3 coding sequence is TGTGCCAGCAGTTACTCGTCTCAGCCCCAGTATTTT. Residues: CASSYSSQPQYF.

This chain joins TRBV5-1 and TRBJ2-5; 9 bases are a match to TRBD2. TRBJ2-7 explains the end of the DNA better; the J call may be wrong. The CDR3 has 16 amino acids. Germline V gene lookup returns CDR1 SGHRS and CDR2 YFSETQ. CDR3 region: CASSLAASGDLYEQYF. The CDR3 nucleotides read TGCGCCAGCAGCTTGGCGGCTAGCGGGGACCTATACGAGCAGTACTTC.

A few counts support this clonotype. The chain has TRBV7-2 and TRBJ2-4; TRBD2 aligns across 8 bases. Trimming took 1 base from V and 8 from J; bases not matched to a gene: 16. The germline V gene has CDR1 SGHTA and CDR2 FQGNSA. The CDR3 has 18 amino acids. The CDR3 is CASSLGPLAGRAGDIQYF. Written as DNA, the CDR3 is TGTGCCAGCAGCTTAGGGCCATTAGCGGGGAGGGCTGGGGACATTCAGTACTTC.

This clonotype appeared many times. The V and J genes are TRBV20-1 and TRBJ2-5; maybe TRBD2 (6 bases). Between the trimmed V and J ends, which lost 6 bases and 4 bases, there was a span of 12 bases. Germline CDR1 DFQATT, CDR2 SNEGSKA (reference sequence). The CDR3 runs to 12 residues. This CDR3 reads CSAGGGLETQYF. CDR3 nucleotides: TGCAGTGCGGGAGGCGGACTAGAGACCCAGTACTTC.